This entry describes one TCR beta chain. The data stem from a study of blood T cell repertoires in COVID-19. Across the whole study: Samples of COVID-19 (acute and convalescent) were obtained from the United States, Italy and Spain. The cDNA or gDNA used as material had been derived from T cells, B-cell-depleted T cells, or PBMCs.

Source study methods: Counts of nucleated cells, estimated from reference gene primer amplification, were obtained. Assay used: immunoSEQ multiplex PCR; TCRdb lists only in-frame clones, some missing. That table is the source of V, J and clone size, and D and trimming were worked out from the DNA. The sample holds about 240,000 clones, roughly 90% seen once. The sequencing input was peripheral blood. This receptor was obtained from a man between 60 and 70 years old with acute or convalescent COVID-19.

The CDR3 region has the DNA TGTGCCAGTAGTAGTAACAGGGATCAAGAGACCCAGTACTTC. Its translation is CASSSNRDQETQYF. The chain couples TRBV19 to TRBJ2-5; D might be TRBD1 (6 bases). The length of the CDR3 is 14 residues. Trimming shortened V by 4 bases and J by 2 bases, and 11 bases separated the two germline ends. CDR1 and CDR2 (germline): LNHDA, SQIVND (reference sequence).